The TCR beta chain under discussion was sequenced for a study of blood T cell repertoires in COVID-19. Study context: Sites in the United States, Italy and Spain provided acute and convalescent COVID-19 samples. PBMCs, B-cell-depleted T cells, or T cells provided the cDNA or gDNA that made up the material.

Per the original methods: Reference gene primer amplification yielded estimated nucleated cell counts. TCRdb's copy holds only in-frame clones and misses some; the assay was immunoSEQ multiplex PCR. D and trimming come from the DNA, and the V and J calls and clone size come from that table. The sample has 250,000 to 400,000 clones; around 87% are singletons. This clone was recorded only once. The source of this sequence is a man between 50 and 59 years old with active or convalescent COVID-19. The sequenced material came from peripheral blood.

CDR3 residues: CSVDGLAGIYNEQFF. Written as DNA, the CDR3 is TGCAGCGTAGATGGACTAGCGGGTATATACAATGAGCAGTTCTTC. This chain uses TRBV29-1 with TRBJ2-1; 11 nucleotides align to TRBD2. V shed 6 bases and J 4 bases; nucleotides not matched to a gene: 8. Germline V gene data show CDR1 as SQVTM and CDR2 as ANQGSEA. This CDR3 comprises 15 residues.